The clone carrying this T cell receptor (beta chain) was seen only a few times. Its antigen is still unknown. J gave up 4 bases and V 1 base, and 10 bases lay outside the gene matches. The CDR3 has 17 amino acids. Germline CDR1 reads DFQATT; CDR2 reads SNEGSKA (reference sequence). The data originate from a study of vaccination and CD4 T cells after COVID-19. The treatment: roughly 10-day PBMC culture with coronavirus spike peptide pools or control peptides (ViraFEST assay). Sequencing of cultured CD4+ T cell DNA used the Oncomine TCR Beta short-read assay. TCRdb recomputed calls from the PCR reads with MiXCR, one row per CDR3 protein. The sample lists 20,000 to 25,000 distinct CDR3 sequences; about 31% were seen once.

The sample consisted of cultured CD4+ T cells from blood. V and J are TRBV20-1 and TRBJ1-1; TRBD1 matches 12 bases. The receptor's source is a human donor with COVID-19. The CDR3 nucleotides read TGCAGTGCTAGAGGCCCGGGACAGGGGGCTCGGGGCACTGAAGCTTTCTTT. Protein sequence: CSARGPGQGARGTEAFF.